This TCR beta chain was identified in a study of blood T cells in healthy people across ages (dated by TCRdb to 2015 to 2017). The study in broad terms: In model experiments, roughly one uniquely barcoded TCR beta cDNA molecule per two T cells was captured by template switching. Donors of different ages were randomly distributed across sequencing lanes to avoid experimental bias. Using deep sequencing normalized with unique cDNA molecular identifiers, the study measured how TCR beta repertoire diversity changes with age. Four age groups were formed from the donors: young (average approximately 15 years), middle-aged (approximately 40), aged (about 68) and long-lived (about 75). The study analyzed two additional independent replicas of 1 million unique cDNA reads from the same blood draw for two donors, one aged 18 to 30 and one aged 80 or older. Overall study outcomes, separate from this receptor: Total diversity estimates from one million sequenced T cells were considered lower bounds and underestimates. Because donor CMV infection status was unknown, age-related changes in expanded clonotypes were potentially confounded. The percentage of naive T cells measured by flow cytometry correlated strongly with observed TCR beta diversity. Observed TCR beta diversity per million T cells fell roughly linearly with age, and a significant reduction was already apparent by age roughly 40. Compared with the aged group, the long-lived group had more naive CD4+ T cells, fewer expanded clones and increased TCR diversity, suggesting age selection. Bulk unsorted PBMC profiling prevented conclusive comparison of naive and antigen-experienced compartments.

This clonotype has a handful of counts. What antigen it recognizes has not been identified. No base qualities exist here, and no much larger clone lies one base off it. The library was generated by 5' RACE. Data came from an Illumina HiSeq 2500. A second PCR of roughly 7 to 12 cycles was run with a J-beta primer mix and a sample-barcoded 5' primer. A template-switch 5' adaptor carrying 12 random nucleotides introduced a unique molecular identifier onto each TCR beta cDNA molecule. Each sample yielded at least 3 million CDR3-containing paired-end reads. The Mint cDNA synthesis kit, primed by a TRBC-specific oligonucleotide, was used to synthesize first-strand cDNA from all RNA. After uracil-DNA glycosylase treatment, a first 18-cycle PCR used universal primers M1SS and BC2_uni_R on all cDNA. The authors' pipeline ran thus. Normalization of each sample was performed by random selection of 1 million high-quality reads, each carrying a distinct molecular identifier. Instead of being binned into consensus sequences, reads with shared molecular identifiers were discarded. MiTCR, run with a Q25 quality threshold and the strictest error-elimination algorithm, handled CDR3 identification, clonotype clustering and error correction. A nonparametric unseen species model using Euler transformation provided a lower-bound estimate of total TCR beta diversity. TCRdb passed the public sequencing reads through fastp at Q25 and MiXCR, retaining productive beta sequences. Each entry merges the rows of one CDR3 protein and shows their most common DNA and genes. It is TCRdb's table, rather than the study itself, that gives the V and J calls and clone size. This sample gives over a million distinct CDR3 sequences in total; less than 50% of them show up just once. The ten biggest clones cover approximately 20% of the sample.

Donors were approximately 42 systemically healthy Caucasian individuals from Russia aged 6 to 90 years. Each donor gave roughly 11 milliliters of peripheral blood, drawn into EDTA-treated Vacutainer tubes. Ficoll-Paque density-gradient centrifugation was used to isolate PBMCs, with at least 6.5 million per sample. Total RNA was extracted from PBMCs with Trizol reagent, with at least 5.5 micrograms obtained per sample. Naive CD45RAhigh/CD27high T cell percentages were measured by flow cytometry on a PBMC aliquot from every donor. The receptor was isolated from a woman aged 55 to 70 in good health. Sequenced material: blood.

The CDR3 in this case is CASSRDTGTKFF. The DNA reads TGTGCCAGCAGTAGAGATACCGGGACAAAGTTCTTC. Recombination linked TRBV6-6 to TRBJ2-1, and possibly TRBD1, on 6 matching bases. From the cysteine through the phenylalanine, the CDR3 covers 12 amino acids. CDR3 DNA only is kept here, 36 bases in frame from base 1. V sheds 5 bases and J sheds 14 bases, leaving 16 bases between their ends. Based on the germline V gene (reference sequence), the CDR1 and CDR2 sequences are MNHNY and SVGAGI.